Below are 25 T cell receptor beta chains sequenced from a single sample in a study of early T cells in non-severe SARS-CoV-2 infection. TCRdb itself ran the 5' RACE reads through MiXCR, one entry per CDR3 protein. The table shows about 50,000 distinct CDR3 sequences, with 13% occurring only once. Material for sequencing was whole blood. These receptors originate from an adult who was a healthcare worker with PCR-confirmed SARS-CoV-2 infection or an uninfected control (not recorded which).

In its sample, this clonotype was seen a few times. V and J are TRBV6-5 and TRBJ2-7; D tentatively reads TRBD1 or TRBD2 (6 bases each). This CDR3 spans 15 amino acids. Trimming cost V 4 bases and J 1 base, with 14 bases left between them. CDR1 and CDR2 from the germline V gene are MNHEY and SVGAGI. CDR3 nucleotides: TGTGCCAGCAGTTGGAGGGGGGTTACGTCCTACGAGCAGTACTTC. It translates to CASSWRGVTSYEQYF.

This clonotype appeared many times. The V gene is TRBV12-3 or TRBV12-4, the J gene TRBJ1-1; TRBD1 is a possible D gene (5 bases). V was pared by 1 base and J by 11 bases, with 17 bases between. This CDR3 is built from 14 residues. Written as DNA, the CDR3 is TGTGCCAGCAGTTTAGAGCTAGGGATAGGGGCGGCTTTCTTT. Protein: CASSLELGIGAAFF.

The rearrangement joins TRBV15 to TRBJ2-3; D ambiguous. Trimming shortened V by 5 bases and J by 4 bases, and 16 bases separated the two germline ends. The length of the CDR3 is 15 residues. Germline values: CDR1 LNHNV, CDR2 YYDKDF (reference sequence). The CDR3 is CATSRPHDGSDTQYF. Here the CDR3 DNA reads TGTGCCACCAGCCGACCACACGACGGGTCAGATACGCAGTATTTT.

This clonotype has more than one count but fewer than ten. V usage is TRBV4-1 and J usage is TRBJ1-1; the D is unclear. From germline, CDR1 is MGHRA and CDR2 YSYEKL. CDR3 length: 13 amino acids. Trimming shortened V by 0 bases and J by 3 bases, and 5 bases separated the two germline ends. The CDR3 here is CASSQDRYTEAFF. CDR3 nucleotide sequence: TGCGCCAGCAGCCAAGATAGGTACACTGAAGCTTTCTTT.

In this sample, this clonotype turned up many times. The chain is built from TRBV20-1 and TRBJ2-5, with D perhaps assigned TRBD1 or TRBD2 (6 bases each). There are 12 residues in the CDR3. Germline V gene lookup returns CDR1 DFQATT and CDR2 SNEGSKA (reference sequence). Trimming stripped 5 bases from V and 4 bases from J, with 11 bases between. CDR3 nucleotide sequence: TGCAGTGCTTCACAGGGAGGAGAGACCCAGTACTTC. This gives the protein CSASQGGETQYF.

This chain uses TRBV20-1 with TRBJ2-5; D is ambiguous. The CDR3 extends over 13 amino acids. Deletions cut 4 bases from V and 2 bases from J, with 11 bases between. In germline, CDR1 is DFQATT, CDR2 SNEGSKA (reference sequence). CDR3 region: CSATQIKQETQYF. The CDR3 DNA follows: TGCAGTGCTACCCAGATCAAACAAGAGACCCAGTACTTC.

With regard to this clonotype: At one of its ends the junction is not consistent with the germline gene, which may arise from a read error. The J gene is TRBJ2-3, the V gene TRBV20-1; D ambiguous. In germline, CDR1 is DFQATT, CDR2 SNEGSKA (reference sequence). The CDR3 spans 12 residues. This CDR3 reads CSAVRSTDTQYF. In nucleotides, the CDR3 is TGCAGTGCTGTACGTAGCACCGATACGCAGTATTTT.

This chain joins TRBV27 and TRBJ2-7, with D possibly TRBD1 on 6 matching bases. CDR1 is MNHEY and CDR2 is SMNVEV in the germline V gene (reference sequence). V lost 3 bases to trimming and J lost 0 bases, with 12 bases between them. CDR3 length equals 15 residues. As DNA, the CDR3 is TGTGCCAGCAGTTTCAATGGGGGCCGCTCCTACGAGCAGTACTTC. Its translation: CASSFNGGRSYEQYF.

Many counts were recorded for this clonotype. The gene calls are TRBV28 and TRBJ2-7; 10 bases are shared with TRBD2. V dropped 4 bases and J dropped 4; count of bases not matched to a gene: 7. The V gene's germline CDR1 is MDHEN and CDR2 SYDVKM. This CDR3 region has 15 residues. CDR3 in amino acids: CASSSAGTSDYEQYF. CDR3 nucleotide sequence: TGTGCCAGCAGTTCCGCCGGGACTAGCGATTACGAGCAGTACTTC.

This clonotype has ten or more counts. V gene TRBV5-1 combines with J gene TRBJ2-2; weak D call: TRBD2 (6 bases). Trimming removed 0 bases from V and 7 bases from J, with 13 bases in between. The CDR3 has 15 residues. CDR1 is SGHRS and CDR2 is YFSETQ in the germline V gene. CDR3 region: CASSLAGSGNGELFF. The CDR3 nucleotides read TGCGCCAGCAGCTTGGCTGGTAGCGGTAACGGGGAGCTGTTTTTT.

This clonotype was recorded many times. V and J are TRBV20-1 and TRBJ2-5; weak D call: TRBD2 (7 bases). Germline CDR1 reads DFQATT; CDR2 reads SNEGSKA (reference sequence). The CDR3 length is 15 residues. Between the trimmed V and J ends, which lost 5 bases and 4 bases, there was a span of 20 bases. The CDR3 coding sequence is TGCAGTGCTCCATCATGGGGGGGCGCCCCAGAGACCCAGTACTTC. Translation: CSAPSWGGAPETQYF.

The sample holds many counts of this clonotype. The rearrangement joins TRBV20-1 to TRBJ2-7; 9 nucleotides match TRBD2. The V segment lost 2 bases and the J segment 1 base; nucleotides outside the gene matches: 3. The CDR3 has 14 amino acids. Germline CDR1 reads DFQATT; CDR2 reads SNEGSKA (reference sequence). The CDR3 region is CSARIGLASYEQYF. The CDR3 bases are TGCAGTGCTAGAATTGGACTAGCGTCCTACGAGCAGTACTTC.

This clonotype was detected ten times or more. This sequence joins TRBV5-6 and TRBJ1-4; D gene uncertain. Trimming pared 4 bases from V and 0 bases from J, leaving 10 bases between. The CDR3 has 15 residues. The germline gives CDR1 SGHDT, CDR2 YYEEEE. The CDR3 nucleotides are TGTGCCAGCAGCGCCGGGGTGGCAACTAATGAAAAACTGTTTTTT. Amino acids: CASSAGVATNEKLFF.

This clonotype was counted only a few times. The chain joins TRBV18 to TRBJ1-1; TRBD1 aligns across 7 bases. The CDR3 sequence is 16 residues long. Trimming removed 1 base from V and 4 bases from J; junction bases left unmatched: 9. Germline V CDR1 and CDR2: KGHSH, LQKENI. The CDR3 DNA sequence: TGTGCCAGCTCACCACGCAAACAGGGGCTCGGCACTGAAGCTTTCTTT. It encodes CASSPRKQGLGTEAFF.

Many counts were recorded for this clonotype. The chain joins TRBV5-1 to TRBJ2-7; D is possibly TRBD2 (5 bases). This CDR3 has 11 residues. Germline CDR1 SGHRS, CDR2 YFSETQ. Trimming removed 6 bases at V and 7 bases at J, with 11 bases between. The CDR3 nucleotides read TGCGCCAGCACCCTTACGGGGGAGCAGTACTTC. Translating gives CASTLTGEQYF.

This clonotype was recorded at least ten times. The chain carries TRBV23-1 and TRBJ2-5; perhaps D is TRBD1 or TRBD2 (5 bases each). TRBV23-1 is an open reading frame whose function is uncertain. Between the trimmed V and J ends, which lost 6 bases and 5 bases, there was a span of 25 bases. This CDR3 comprises 17 residues. CDR3 coding DNA: TGCGCCAGCAGCCCGGGACGGCTACCCCGGTTGGGGGAGACCCAGTACTTC. Translated, it gives CASSPGRLPRLGETQYF.

The sample holds a few counts of this clonotype. J is TRBJ2-6 and V is TRBV7-6; 7 bases map to TRBD1. The CDR3 sequence is 18 residues long. The germline gives CDR1 SGHVS, CDR2 FNYEAQ. With V trimmed by 6 bases and J by 4 bases, 15 bases remained unmatched. The CDR3 coding sequence is TGTGCCAGCAGTCTTAACCCCGGGACAGCCAAGGGGGCCAACGTCCTGACTTTC. Its protein product is CASSLNPGTAKGANVLTF. The full variable domain, with the rest looked up from reference TRBV7-6 and TRBJ2-6, is GAGVSQSPRYKVTKRGQDVALRCDPISGHVSLYWYRQALGQGPEFLTYFNYEAQQDKSGLPNDRFSAERPEGSISTLTIQRTEQRDSAMYRCASSLNPGTAKGANVLTFGAGSRLTVL.

This clonotype was detected only a few times. The gene calls are TRBV29-1 and TRBJ1-5, with D perhaps TRBD1 (5 bases). V was pared by 8 bases and J by 5 bases, with 16 bases between. Germline loops: CDR1 SQVTM, CDR2 ANQGSEA. CDR3 size: 13 residues. The CDR3 DNA sequence: TGCAGCTATCGGGGGAGTGGCGATCAGCCCCAGCATTTT. Encoded protein: CSYRGSGDQPQHF.

This clonotype appeared a few times. This sequence joins TRBV18 and TRBJ1-3, with a possible D match to TRBD1 (6 bases). Per the germline V gene, CDR1 is KGHSH and CDR2 is LQKENI. The CDR3 spans 15 residues. V lost 5 bases, J lost 0 bases, and 11 bases lay in between. The chain's CDR3 is CASSTGQNSGNTIYF. CDR3 in DNA: TGTGCCAGCTCAACTGGACAGAACTCTGGAAACACCATATATTTT.

This clonotype was detected many times. The V gene is TRBV19, the J gene TRBJ1-5; a weak D match, TRBD1 (5 bases). The V and J ends lost 3 bases and 4 bases respectively, with 7 bases between them. This CDR3 has 13 amino acids. Germline values: CDR1 LNHDA, CDR2 SQIVND (reference sequence). The CDR3 sequence: CASSMGLNQPQHF. The DNA for the CDR3 is TGTGCCAGTAGTATGGGACTTAATCAGCCCCAGCATTTT.

This clonotype was detected many times. The V call is TRBV18, the J call TRBJ1-2, with TRBD1 identical over 7 bases. The CDR3 loop spans 13 amino acids. V was clipped by 4 bases and J by 6 bases; unmatched bases: 5. CDR1 KGHSH and CDR2 LQKENI come from the germline V gene. Here the CDR3 reads CASSHNTGDGYTF. DNA of the CDR3: TGTGCCAGCTCACATAACACAGGGGATGGCTACACCTTC.

This clonotype was counted only a few times. The rearrangement links TRBV24-1 to TRBJ2-3; D perhaps matches TRBD1 (5 bases). CDR1 is KGHDR and CDR2 is SFDVKD in the germline V gene. Trimming removed 4 bases from V and 0 bases from J, with 13 bases in between. The CDR3 is 16 residues long. In DNA, the CDR3 is TGTGCCACCAGTGAAAATAGGGGCTCGAGCACAGATACGCAGTATTTT. It specifies CATSENRGSSTDTQYF.

About this clonotype itself: This may be a read error, as it is one base from a much larger clone. The chain employs TRBV7-9 and TRBJ1-4, with 8 bases matching TRBD1. Germline V CDR1 and CDR2: SEHNR, FQNEAQ (reference sequence). The CDR3 is made up of 17 amino acids. The CDR3, as DNA: TGTGCCACCAGCTCCGGGGGATCGGGACAGGAAAATGAAAAACTGTTTTTT. Translated: CATSSGGSGQENEKLFF.

This clonotype was detected many times. Here the CDR3 reads CSVGGYQGARSYGYTF. CDR3 coding DNA: TGCAGCGTTGGGGGTTACCAGGGGGCGCGGAGCTATGGCTACACCTTC. The chain links TRBV29-1 to TRBJ1-2; 8 bases line up with TRBD1. The length of the CDR3 is 16 residues. The germline V gene encodes CDR1 SQVTM and CDR2 ANQGSEA. Trimming removed 4 bases from V and 4 bases from J; junction bases left unmatched: 14.

The chain recombines TRBV6-6 with TRBJ2-1; 7 positions agree with TRBD2. The CDR3 totals 15 residues. J lost 9 bases, V lost 7 bases, and 15 bases had no gene match. CDR1 MNHNY and CDR2 SVGAGI come from the germline V gene (reference sequence). CDR3 amino acids: CASIYGAGERGEQFF. The CDR3 DNA follows: TGTGCCAGCATCTACGGTGCGGGAGAGAGGGGTGAGCAGTTCTTC.